This is a list of T cell receptor beta chains from one sample in a study of tumor-infiltrating lymphocytes in primary liver carcinoma. TCRdb re-called the multiplex PCR reads with MiXCR, one entry per CDR3 protein. Of 300,000 to 400,000 distinct CDR3 sequences in the sample, around 60% were seen once. The sample taken for sequencing was peripheral blood. The receptors stem from a man between 35 and 55 years old with primary liver carcinoma and hepatitis B virus infection. Both conserved end residues are part of each CDR3. A D gene is named only where the DNA matches it firmly. A clone size is listed for some rows: how often the clone was seen (once, few, many), or a class if it is expanded.

d_gene	j_gene	abundance	v_gene	len	CDR3nt	CDR3aa
-	TRBJ2-2	-	TRBV6-6	15	TGTGCCAGCAGGGATAGCGTGGCGAACACCGGGGAGCTGCTTTTT	CASRDSVANTGELLF
TRBD2	TRBJ2-1	-	TRBV11-1	14	TGTGCCAGCAACCGATGGGGGGGTCGGGGTGAGCAGTCCTTC	CASNRWGGRGEQSF
-	TRBJ2-2	-	TRBV6-6	15	TGTGCCAGCAGGCCCGACGGATCGAACACCGGGGAGCTGTTTTTT	CASRPDGSNTGELFF
-	TRBJ1-5	-	TRBV6-2/TRBV6-3	15	TGTGCCAGCAGTTACTCAGGGATGGGGGGTCAGCCCCAGCATTTT	CASSYSGMGGQPQHF
-	TRBJ2-7	-	TRBV28	15	TGTGCCAGCAGCCGCTGGGCGGGGAGAAAGCTCGAGCAGTACTTC	CASSRWAGRKLEQYF
TRBD1	TRBJ1-1	-	TRBV29-1	13	TGCAGCGCCGGACAGGGGACAAACACTGAAGCTTTCTTT	CSAGQGTNTEAFF
TRBD1	TRBJ2-7	few	TRBV10-3	14	TGTGCCATCAGCCCCGGGACAGGGTTTAACGAGCAGTACTTC	CAISPGTGFNEQYF
TRBD2	TRBJ2-3	many	TRBV4-2	18	TGTGCCAGCAGCTCCCCGGGACTAGCGGGAGGGTCTTGGGATACGCAGTATTTT	CASSSPGLAGGSWDTQYF
TRBD2	TRBJ2-1	-	TRBV10-3	17	TGTGCCATCAGCGGATCAAAACTAGCGGGAAGGCACGATGAGCAATTCTTC	CAISGSKLAGRHDEQFF
TRBD2	TRBJ2-3	-	TRBV11-2	18	TGTGCCAGCAGCCGCGGACTAGCGGGAGGGTCTAGCACAGATACGCATTATTTT	CASSRGLAGGSSTDTHYF
-	TRBJ1-1	many	TRBV30	13	TGTGCCTGGAGTCCTACCTGGAACACTGAAGCTTTCTTT	CAWSPTWNTEAFF
-	TRBJ2-5	once	TRBV7-8	15	TGTGCCATCAGCTTAAACCCACTGGGGGTAGAGACCCAGTACTTC	CAISLNPLGVETQYF
-	TRBJ2-2	-	TRBV29-1	13	-	CSVSSGGTGSCFF
-	TRBJ2-2	-	TRBV5-1	14	TGCGCCAGCAGCTTCGGGGGAGACACCGGGGAGCTGTTTTTT	CASSFGGDTGELFF
-	TRBJ2-3	-	TRBV10-1	15	TGCGCCAGCAGTGACGAGGTTAAACAGCACGATACGCAATATTTT	CASSDEVKQHDTQYF
-	TRBJ2-3	once	TRBV5-6	14	TGTGCCAGCAGCCCCGTAGACCGCACAGGTACGCAGTATTTT	CASSPVDRTGTQYF
-	TRBJ2-3	-	TRBV11-2	13	TGTGCCATGACGCGTATGCGGACAGATACGCAATATTTT	CAMTRMRTDTQYF
-	TRBJ1-2	-	TRBV5-6	13	TGTGGCAGCAGCTTGGTTGGGGCAGGAGGCCACACCTTC	CGSSLVGAGGHTF
-	TRBJ2-1	once	TRBV14	13	TGTACCAGCAGCCAAGGAGACTACAATGAGCAGTTCTTC	CTSSQGDYNEQFF
-	TRBJ1-6	many	TRBV6-5	16	TGTGCCAGCAGTTACGGTGTTTCGATGTCTGGGGGACCCCTCCACTTT	CASSYGVSMSGGPLHF
TRBD2	TRBJ2-1	once	TRBV2	15	TGTGCCAGCGGTCACCCGACTAGCGGGTACAATGAGCAGTTCTTC	CASGHPTSGYNEQFF